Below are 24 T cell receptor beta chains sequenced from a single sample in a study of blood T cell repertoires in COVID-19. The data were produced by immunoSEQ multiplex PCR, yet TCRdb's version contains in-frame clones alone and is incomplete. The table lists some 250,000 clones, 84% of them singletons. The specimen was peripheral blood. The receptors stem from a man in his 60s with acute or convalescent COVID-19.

The CDR3 DNA is TGCGCCAGCACCCATGGGACATTTTACTACGAGCAGTACTTC. It codes for CASTHGTFYYEQYF. The chain combines TRBV10-2 with TRBJ2-7; D may be TRBD1 (6 bases). Germline CDR1 and CDR2: WSHSY and SAAADI. V was shortened by 7 bases and J by 3 bases, with 16 bases between the two germline ends. The CDR3 runs 14 residues.

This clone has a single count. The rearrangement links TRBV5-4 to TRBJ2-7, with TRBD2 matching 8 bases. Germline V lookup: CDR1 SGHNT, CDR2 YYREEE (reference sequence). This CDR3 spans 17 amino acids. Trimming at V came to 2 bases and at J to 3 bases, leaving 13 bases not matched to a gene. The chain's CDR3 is CASSLGGTGGRGYEQYF. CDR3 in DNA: TGTGCCAGCAGCTTAGGAGGAACGGGAGGGCGGGGCTACGAGCAGTACTTC.

CDR3 nucleotide sequence: TGTGCCAGCTCACCACTTAGGAACACCGGGGAGCTGTTTTTT. This codes for CASSPLRNTGELFF. The gene calls are TRBV18 and TRBJ2-2; D not resolved. From germline, CDR1 is KGHSH and CDR2 LQKENI. V was shortened by 1 base and J by 1 base, with 4 bases between the two germline ends. The CDR3 totals 14 residues.

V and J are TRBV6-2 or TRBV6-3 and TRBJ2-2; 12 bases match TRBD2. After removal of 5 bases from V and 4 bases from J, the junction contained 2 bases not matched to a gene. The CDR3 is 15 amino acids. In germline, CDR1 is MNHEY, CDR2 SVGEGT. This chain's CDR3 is CASSRLAGVTGELFF. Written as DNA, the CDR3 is TGTGCCAGCAGTAGACTAGCGGGAGTCACCGGGGAGCTGTTTTTT.

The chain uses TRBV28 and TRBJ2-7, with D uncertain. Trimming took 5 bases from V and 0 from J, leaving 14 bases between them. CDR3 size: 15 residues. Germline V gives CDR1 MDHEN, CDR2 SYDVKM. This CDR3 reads CASSPAVPSSYEQYF. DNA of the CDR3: TGTGCCAGCAGTCCAGCAGTCCCTAGCTCCTACGAGCAGTACTTC.

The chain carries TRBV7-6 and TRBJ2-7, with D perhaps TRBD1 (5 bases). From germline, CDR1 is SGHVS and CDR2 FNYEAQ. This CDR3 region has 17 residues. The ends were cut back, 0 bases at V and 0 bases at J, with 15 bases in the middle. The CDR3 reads CASSLAMLQEDSYEQYF. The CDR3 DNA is TGTGCCAGCAGCTTAGCGATGCTACAGGAAGACTCCTACGAGCAGTACTTC.

The DNA for the CDR3 is TGTGCCAGTTGGGACAGCCCGAGGGTCTACGAGCAGTACTTC. Translated: CASWDSPRVYEQYF. This chain links TRBV6-5 with TRBJ2-7; TRBD1 aligns across 7 bases. The ends lost 9 bases at V and 3 bases at J; junction bases unmatched: 11. This CDR3 contains 14 residues. The germline V gene encodes CDR1 MNHEY and CDR2 SVGAGI.

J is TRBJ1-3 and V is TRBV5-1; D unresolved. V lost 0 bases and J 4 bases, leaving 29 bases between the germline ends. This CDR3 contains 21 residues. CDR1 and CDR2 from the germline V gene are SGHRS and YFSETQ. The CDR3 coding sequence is TGCGCCAGCAGCTTGGTACCGAACCCCACCGGGAGCCGTATCTTAGGAAACACCATATATTTT. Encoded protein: CASSLVPNPTGSRILGNTIYF.

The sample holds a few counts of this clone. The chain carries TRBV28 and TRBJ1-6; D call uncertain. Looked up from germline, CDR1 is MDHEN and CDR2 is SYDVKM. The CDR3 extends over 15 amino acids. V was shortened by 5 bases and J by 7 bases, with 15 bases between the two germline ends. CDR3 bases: TGTGCCAGCAGTGTAGCCGCCGGCGGGAATTCACCCCTCCACTTT. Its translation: CASSVAAGGNSPLHF.

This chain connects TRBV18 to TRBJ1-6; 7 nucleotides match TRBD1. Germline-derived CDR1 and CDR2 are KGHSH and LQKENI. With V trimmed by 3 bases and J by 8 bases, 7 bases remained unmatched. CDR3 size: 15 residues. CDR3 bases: TGTGCCAGCTCACCGACCCGGGACAGAGATTCACCCCTCCACTTT. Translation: CASSPTRDRDSPLHF.

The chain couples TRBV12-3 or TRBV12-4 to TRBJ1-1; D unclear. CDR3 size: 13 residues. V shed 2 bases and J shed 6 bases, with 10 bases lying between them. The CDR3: CASSLQLRAEAFF. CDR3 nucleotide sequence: TGTGCCAGCAGTTTACAGCTTCGGGCTGAAGCTTTCTTT.

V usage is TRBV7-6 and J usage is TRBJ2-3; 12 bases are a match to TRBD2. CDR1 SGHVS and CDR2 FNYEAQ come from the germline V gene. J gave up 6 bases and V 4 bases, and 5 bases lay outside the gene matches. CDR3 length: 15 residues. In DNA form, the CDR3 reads TGTGCCAGCAGCTCTAGCGGGGGGGTCTTTGATACGCAGTATTTT. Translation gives CASSSSGGVFDTQYF.

The CDR3 loop reads CASRRPGQGSYEQYF. In DNA form, the CDR3 reads TGTGCCAGCAGACGACCGGGACAGGGTTCCTACGAGCAGTACTTC. The rearrangement links TRBV6-6 to TRBJ2-7; 9 nucleotides agree with TRBD1. The germline V gene encodes CDR1 MNHNY and CDR2 SVGAGI (reference sequence). The CDR3 is 15 amino acids. Trimming removed 6 bases from V and 1 base from J; junction bases left unmatched: 7.

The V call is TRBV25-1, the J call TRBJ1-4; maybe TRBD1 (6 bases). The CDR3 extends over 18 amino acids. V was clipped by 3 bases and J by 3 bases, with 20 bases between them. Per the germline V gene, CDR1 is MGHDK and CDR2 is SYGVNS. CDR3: CASSDPGLLQGPNEKLFF. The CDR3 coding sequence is TGTGCCAGCAGTGACCCAGGATTGCTACAGGGTCCTAATGAAAAACTGTTTTTT. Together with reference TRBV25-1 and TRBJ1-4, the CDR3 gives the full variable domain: EADIYQTPRYLVIGTGKKITLECSQTMGHDKMYWYQQDPGMELHLIHYSYGVNSTEKGDLSSESTVSRIRTEHFPLTLESARPSHTSQYLCASSDPGLLQGPNEKLFFGSGTQLSVL.

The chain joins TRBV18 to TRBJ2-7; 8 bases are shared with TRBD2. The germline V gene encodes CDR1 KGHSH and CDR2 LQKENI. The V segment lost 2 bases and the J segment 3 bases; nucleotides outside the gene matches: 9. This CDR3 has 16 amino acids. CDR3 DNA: TGTGCCAGCTCACCAGTAATACACGGGGGGGGCTACGAGCAGTACTTC. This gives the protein CASSPVIHGGGYEQYF. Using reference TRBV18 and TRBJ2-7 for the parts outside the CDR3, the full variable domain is NAGVMQNPRHLVRRRGQEARLRCSPMKGHSHVYWYRQLPEEGLKFMVYLQKENIIDESGMPKERFSAEFPKEGPSILRIQQVVRGDSAAYFCASSPVIHGGGYEQYFGPGTRLTVT.

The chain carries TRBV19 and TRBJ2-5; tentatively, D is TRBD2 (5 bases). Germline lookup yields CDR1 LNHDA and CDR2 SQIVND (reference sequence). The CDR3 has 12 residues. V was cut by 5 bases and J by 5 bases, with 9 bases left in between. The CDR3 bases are TGTGCCAGTAGTTTCCGGGGTGAGACCCAGTACTTC. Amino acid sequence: CASSFRGETQYF.

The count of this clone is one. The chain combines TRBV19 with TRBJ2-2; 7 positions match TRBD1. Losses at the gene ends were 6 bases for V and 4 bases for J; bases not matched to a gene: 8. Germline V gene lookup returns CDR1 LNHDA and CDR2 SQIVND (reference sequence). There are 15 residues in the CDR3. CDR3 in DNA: TGTGCCAGTAGCCAGAACAGGGGACGCACCGGGGAGCTGTTTTTT. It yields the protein CASSQNRGRTGELFF.

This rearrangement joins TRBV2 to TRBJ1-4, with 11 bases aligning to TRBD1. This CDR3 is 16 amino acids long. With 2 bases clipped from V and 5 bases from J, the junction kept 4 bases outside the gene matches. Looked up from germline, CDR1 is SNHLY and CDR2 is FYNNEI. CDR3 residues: CASSELGDRGNEKLFF. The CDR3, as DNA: TGTGCCAGCAGTGAATTAGGGGACAGGGGGAATGAAAAACTGTTTTTT. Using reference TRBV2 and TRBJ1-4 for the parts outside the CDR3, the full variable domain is EPEVTQTPSHQVTQMGQEVILRCVPISNHLYFYWYRQILGQKVEFLVSFYNNEISEKSEIFDDQFSVERPDGSNFTLKIRSTKLEDSAMYFCASSELGDRGNEKLFFGSGTQLSVL.

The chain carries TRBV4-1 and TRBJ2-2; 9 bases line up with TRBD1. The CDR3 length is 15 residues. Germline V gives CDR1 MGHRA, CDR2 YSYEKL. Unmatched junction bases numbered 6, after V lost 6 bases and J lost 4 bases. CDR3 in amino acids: CASRGTGSGTGELFF. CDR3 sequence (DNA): TGCGCCAGCAGGGGGACAGGGTCTGGCACCGGGGAGCTGTTTTTT.

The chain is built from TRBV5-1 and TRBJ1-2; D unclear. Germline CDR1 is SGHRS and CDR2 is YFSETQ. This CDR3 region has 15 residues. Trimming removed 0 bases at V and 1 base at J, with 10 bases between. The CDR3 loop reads CASSLVESLNYGYTF. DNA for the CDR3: TGCGCCAGCAGCTTGGTAGAGAGTCTTAACTATGGCTACACCTTC.

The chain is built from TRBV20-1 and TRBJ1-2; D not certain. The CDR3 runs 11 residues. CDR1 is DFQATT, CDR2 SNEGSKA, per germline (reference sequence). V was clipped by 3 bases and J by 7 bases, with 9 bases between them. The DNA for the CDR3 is TGCAGTGCTAGTCCCGGGTCTGGCTACACCTTC. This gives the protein CSASPGSGYTF.

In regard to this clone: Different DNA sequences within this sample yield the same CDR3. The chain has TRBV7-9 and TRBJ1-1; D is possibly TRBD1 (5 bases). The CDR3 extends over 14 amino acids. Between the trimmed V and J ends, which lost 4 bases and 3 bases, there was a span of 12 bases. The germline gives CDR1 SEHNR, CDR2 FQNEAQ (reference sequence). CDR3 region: CASSSQGSDTEAFF. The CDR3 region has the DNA TGTGCCAGCAGCTCGCAGGGCTCGGACACTGAAGCTTTCTTT.

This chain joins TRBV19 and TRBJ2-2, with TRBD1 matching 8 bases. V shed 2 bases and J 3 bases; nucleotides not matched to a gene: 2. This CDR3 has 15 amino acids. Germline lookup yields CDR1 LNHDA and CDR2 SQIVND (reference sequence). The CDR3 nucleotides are TGTGCCAGTAGTATACAGGGGGCGGACACCGGGGAGCTGTTTTTT. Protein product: CASSIQGADTGELFF.

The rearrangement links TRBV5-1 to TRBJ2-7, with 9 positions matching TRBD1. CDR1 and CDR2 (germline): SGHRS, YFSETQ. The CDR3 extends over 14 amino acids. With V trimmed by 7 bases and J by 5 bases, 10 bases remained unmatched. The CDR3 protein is CASCTGQGFDEQYF. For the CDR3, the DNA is TGCGCCAGCTGCACGGGACAGGGTTTCGACGAGCAGTACTTC. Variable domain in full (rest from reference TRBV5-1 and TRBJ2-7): KAGVTQTPRYLIKTRGQQVTLSCSPISGHRSVSWYQQTPGQGLQFLFEYFSETQRNKGNFPGRFSGRQFSNSRSEMNVSTLELGDSALYLCASCTGQGFDEQYFGPGTRLTVT.